This TCR beta chain derives from a study of regulatory T cells in long-lasting Graves disease. Looking at the study overall: Prior antithyroid drug treatment in newly diagnosed Graves' patients lasted under 3 months.

Germline V gene lookup returns CDR1 MGHDK and CDR2 SYGVNS. The CDR3 consists of 15 residues. With 4 bases clipped from V and 0 bases from J, the junction kept 2 bases outside the gene matches. CDR3 regions were amplified by Arm-PCR using iRepertoire HTBI primers to build TCR beta libraries. Via MiXCR, TCRdb re-called the multiplex PCR reads, giving one row per CDR3 protein. The top ten clones hold 9.5% to 12% of a sample with some 410,000 distinct CDR3 sequences, roughly 17% of them seen once. Time point indicated: newly diagnosed GD, antithyroid drugs for less than 3 months. PBMC-derived RNA was used for the TCR library. The data also belong to a second study, concerning T cells in Graves' hyperthyroidism and ophthalmopathy. That study adds: Blood also contained most expanded thyroid clonotypes above 0.001.

This receptor was identified in a woman aged 25 to 39 with Graves disease. The material sequenced was peripheral blood mononuclear cells (PBMCs), taken at new diagnosis, from a patient treated with antithyroid drugs. This chain uses TRBV25-1 with TRBJ2-5; 10 bases are shared with TRBD2. The CDR3 nucleotides are TGTGCCAGCAGTGTAACTAGCGGGGACCAAGAGACCCAGTACTTC. It is translated as CASSVTSGDQETQYF.